Listed here is a single T cell receptor (beta chain). This sample is part of a study of blood T cell repertoires in COVID-19. Overall study: Specimens from acute and convalescent COVID-19 originated in the United States, Italy and Spain. From T cells, B-cell-depleted T cells, or PBMCs came the material, which was cDNA or gDNA.

Clones were sequenced by immunoSEQ multiplex PCR, and TCRdb holds only the in-frame ones, with some missing. The sample contains approximately 90,000 clones, roughly 80% of which appear only once. The specimen sequenced was peripheral blood. This receptor was obtained from a man aged 80 or over with active or convalescent COVID-19.

The CDR3 region has the DNA TGTGCCAGCACCTGGGCTGTGAATAATGAAAAACTGTTTTTT. Amino acids: CASTWAVNNEKLFF. The gene calls are TRBV6-4 and TRBJ1-4; D gene ambiguous. Trimming pared 7 bases from V and 4 bases from J, leaving 13 bases between. The CDR3 consists of 14 residues. Germline loops: CDR1 MRHNA, CDR2 SNTAGT.